The source of this T cell receptor beta chain is a study of beta chain features in type 1 diabetes. Every bit of the isolated RNA underwent reverse transcription, so sequencing read expressed TCRB transcripts. TCRdb's copy holds only in-frame clones and misses some; the assay was immunoSEQ multiplex PCR. The sample has 310,000 or so clones, 8% to 13% seen once. Germline loops: CDR1 MNHEY, CDR2 SMNVEV (reference sequence). This CDR3 is 12 amino acids long. Trimming took 3 bases from V and 5 from J, leaving 4 bases between them. The rearrangement links TRBV27 to TRBJ2-2; D remains unclear. The sequence derives from a woman younger than 45 in good health. The source material was naive CD4+ T cells from blood. The DNA of the CDR3 is TGTGCCAGCAGTTTCGAGACCGGGGAGCTGTTTTTT. As protein: CASSFETGELFF.